This TCR beta chain was retrieved from a study of blood T cells in healthy people across ages. This clonotype was observed a handful of times. Its antigen is as yet unknown. Germline lookup yields CDR1 MNHEY and CDR2 SMNVEV (reference sequence). The length of the CDR3 is 15 residues. V lost 4 bases and J lost 3, with 16 bases in between. Study-wide results and caveats: Compared with aged donors, long-lived donors showed fewer expanded clones, suggesting selection. Lack of knowledge of donor CMV status possibly confounded expanded clonotype changes. Roughly linear age-related decline in beta diversity appeared, significant by age roughly 40.

The use of a sample-barcoded 5' primer and a J-beta primer mix characterized a second PCR of roughly 7 to 11 cycles. TCRdb passed the 5' RACE reads through MiXCR, listing each CDR3 protein once. The data contain about 1.6 million distinct CDR3 sequences, around 35% of them seen just once; the ten biggest clones take up over 9%. Collection of 8.5 to 10 milliliters of peripheral blood was performed for each donor. This receptor was taken from a woman aged 25-40 years in good health. Sequencing used blood. The gene calls are TRBV27 and TRBJ2-7; D remains ambiguous. Here the CDR3 reads CASSSLLRDFYEQYF. Here the CDR3 DNA reads TGTGCCAGCAGTTCCCTTCTCAGAGATTTCTACGAGCAGTACTTC.